The 11 T cell receptor beta chains given below trace back to one sample, sequenced in a study of T cell responses to AZD1222 COVID-19 vaccine. Sequencing used immunoSEQ multiplex PCR; TCRdb keeps in-frame clones, though not all of them. Here the sample spans roughly 200,000 clones, roughly 92% being singletons. This specimen was peripheral blood, taken on day 0 of AZD1222 vaccination. Every receptor here comes from an adult in good health.

The CDR3 loop is CAGGWGSDSPLHF. CDR3 nucleotides: TGTGCCGGGGGGTGGGGTTCGGATTCACCCCTCCACTTT. The chain has TRBV10-3 and TRBJ1-6, with D possibly being TRBD1 (5 bases). This CDR3 region has 13 residues. The germline V gene has CDR1 ENHRY and CDR2 SYGVKD. Trimming removed 11 bases from V and 8 bases from J, with 16 bases in between.

This chain connects TRBV3-1 (or the pseudogene TRBV3-2) to TRBJ2-7; tentatively, D is TRBD1 or TRBD2 (5 bases each). This CDR3 contains 15 residues. Germline V lookup: CDR1 LGHDT, CDR2 YNNKEL (reference sequence). V gave up 1 base and J gave up 7 bases, with 17 bases separating them. The CDR3 sequence is CASSQVSLGVGEQYF. For the CDR3, the DNA is TGTGCCAGCAGCCAAGTTAGTTTGGGGGTTGGAGAGCAGTACTTC.

The genes are TRBV5-1 and TRBJ1-2, with D possibly being TRBD1 (5 bases). V lost 3 bases and J 6 bases, leaving 15 bases between the germline ends. CDR1 and CDR2 from the germline V gene are SGHRS and YFSETQ. This CDR3 is built from 14 residues. CDR3 coding DNA: TGCGCCAGCAGCTCGGCCGGGTCGGGGGATGGCTACACCTTC. Translation gives CASSSAGSGDGYTF.

This clone appeared a single time. The chain is built from TRBV9 and TRBJ2-1; a possible D gene is TRBD1 (5 bases). CDR1 is SGDLS and CDR2 is YYNGEE in the germline V gene. CDR3 length: 15 residues. Trimming left V 4 bases short and J 4 bases short, with 15 bases between. The CDR3 is CASSPQVSTYNEQFF. CDR3 DNA sequence: TGTGCCAGCAGCCCACAGGTGAGCACATACAATGAGCAGTTCTTC.

V usage is TRBV9 and J usage is TRBJ1-3, with 7 bases identical to TRBD1. Germline values: CDR1 SGDLS, CDR2 YYNGEE. The CDR3 runs to 16 residues. V lost 2 bases, J lost 0 bases, and 5 bases stayed unmatched. The CDR3 sequence: CASSVAQGSSGNTIYF. The CDR3 bases are TGTGCCAGCAGCGTCGCACAGGGGAGCTCTGGAAACACCATATATTTT.

The chain combines TRBV29-1 with TRBJ2-7; 8 nucleotides align to TRBD1. CDR1 is SQVTM, CDR2 ANQGSEA, per germline. J lost 1 base, V lost 4 bases, and 3 bases had no gene match. This CDR3 is built from 13 residues. The CDR3 DNA sequence: TGCAGCGTTGCCCGGGACAGGTCCTACGAGCAGTACTTC. This translates into CSVARDRSYEQYF.

V is TRBV5-4 and J is TRBJ2-1; 7 positions match TRBD1. The CDR3 loop spans 14 amino acids. CDR1 and CDR2 from the germline V gene are SGHNT and YYREEE (reference sequence). V shed 4 bases and J 5 bases; nucleotides not matched to a gene: 6. The CDR3 spells CASSVTGTDNEQFF. In DNA form, the CDR3 reads TGTGCCAGCAGCGTAACCGGGACAGACAATGAGCAGTTCTTC.

The CDR3 loop is CASSQGEGQGGNQPQHF. The CDR3 bases are TGTGCCAGCAGTCAAGGAGAGGGACAGGGGGGCAATCAGCCCCAGCATTTT. This chain joins TRBV6-2 or TRBV6-3 and TRBJ1-5; 11 bases align to TRBD1. There are 17 residues in the CDR3. Unmatched junction bases numbered 8, after V lost 5 bases and J lost 2 bases. From germline, CDR1 is MNHEY and CDR2 SVGEGT.

The gene calls are TRBV5-4 and TRBJ2-2, with 11 bases lining up with TRBD2. The CDR3 is 16 residues long. The junction had 3 bases not matched to a gene; V was cut back by 0 bases and J by 5 bases. Germline V CDR1 and CDR2: SGHNT, YYREEE (reference sequence). Here the CDR3 reads CASSLGASGGTGELFF. The CDR3 region has the DNA TGTGCCAGCAGCTTGGGGGCTAGCGGGGGGACCGGGGAGCTGTTTTTT.

The chain combines TRBV7-6 with TRBJ2-3; 7 bases match TRBD2. CDR1 and CDR2 from the germline V gene are SGHVS and FNYEAQ. The CDR3 has 11 amino acids. Unmatched junction bases numbered 3, after V lost 4 bases and J lost 11 bases. The CDR3: CASSWSGEQYF. CDR3 nucleotide sequence: TGTGCCAGCAGCTGGAGCGGGGAGCAGTATTTT.

The chain joins TRBV5-5 to TRBJ1-4; D might be TRBD1 (5 bases). From germline, CDR1 is SGHKS and CDR2 YYEKEE (reference sequence). V was clipped by 3 bases and J by 3 bases, with 12 bases between them. The CDR3 loop spans 15 amino acids. Written as DNA, the CDR3 is TGTGCCAGCAGCTCAGGGATTGTATCTAATGAAAAACTGTTTTTT. Translation gives CASSSGIVSNEKLFF.